This T cell receptor beta chain was sequenced for a study of cytomegalovirus exposure and HLA in healthy donors. The PCR used 60 Vbeta and 13 Jbeta primers. Only in-frame clones appear in the TCRdb table, and some are missing; sequencing was by immunoSEQ multiplex PCR. This sample has about 160,000 clones, with around 75% found just once. V dropped 4 bases and J dropped 5 bases, with 12 bases sitting between them. The CDR3 contains 14 residues. Germline V gene data show CDR1 as SGHDN and CDR2 as FVKESK. Comments on this clone: Antigen specificity is unknown.

Study results and limitations: In a later analysis, TCR beta V- and J-gene trimming showed a link to a missense DCLRE1C variant. Most observed TCR sequences were rare, whereas some public TCRs were detected in many donors. A previous analysis found most TCR beta V segments productive roughly 87% or roughly 30% of the time.

Input material: PBMCs. This clonotype originated in a man aged 18-30 years in good health and CMV-seronegative. The chain combines TRBV14 with TRBJ1-5; no clear D gene. Here the CDR3 reads CASSLGRRHQPQHF. For the CDR3, the DNA is TGTGCCAGCAGCCTTGGCAGGCGTCATCAGCCCCAGCATTTT. Supplemented by reference TRBV14 and TRBJ1-5, the full variable domain reads EAGVTQFPSHSVIEKGQTVTLRCDPISGHDNLYWYRRVMGKEIKFLLHFVKESKQDESGMPNNRFLAERTGGTYSTLKVQPAELEDSGVYFCASSLGRRHQPQHFGDGTRLSIL.